This T cell receptor (beta chain) was sequenced for a study of cytomegalovirus exposure and HLA in healthy donors. Study-wide background: Of the donors genotyped, approximately 400 in all, less than 90% fell in the Caucasian-associated ancestry cluster. General study points: Whilst most TCR sequences proved rare, a subset of public TCRs occurred across many donors.

Concerning this clone itself: Its antigen is not known. Relative to the germline gene, one junction end is altered; a read error may explain this.

Primers: 60 Vbeta forward and 13 Jbeta reverse. Libraries were prepared by immunoSEQ multiplex PCR; TCRdb keeps only in-frame clonotypes and omits some of them. The sample includes 150,000 to 200,000 clones, about 72% of them seen just once. The CDR3 sequence is 18 residues long. Germline V gene lookup returns CDR1 SSHAT and CDR2 FNYEAQ (reference sequence). This TCR came from a man aged 45-60 years in good health and CMV-seropositive. This rearrangement joins TRBV7-7 to TRBJ2-3; 11 bases map to TRBD2. The sequencing input was PBMCs. The CDR3 DNA follows: TGTGCTAGCAGGCCTAGCGGGGGGCTATACCCTAGCACAGATACGCAGTATTTT. Protein product: CASRPSGGLYPSTDTQYF.